This entry lists 29 T cell receptor beta chains sequenced from one sample in a study of T cells in Graves' hyperthyroidism and ophthalmopathy. TCR beta CDR3 sequences were amplified from RNA transcripts. Carried out on the TCR CDR3, a first-round RT-PCR used the HTBI primer set. Using its own MiXCR run on the multiplex PCR reads, TCRdb lists one record per CDR3 protein. In the table there are over 500,000 distinct CDR3 sequences, roughly 17% of which are singletons. Sequencing input: blood. The receptors come from a woman aged 18-29 years with Graves' ophthalmopathy.

This clonotype was seen at least ten times. The chain has TRBV27 and TRBJ2-7, with 7 positions matching TRBD2. In germline, CDR1 is MNHEY, CDR2 SMNVEV (reference sequence). V shed 6 bases and J 6 bases; nucleotides not matched to a gene: 11. CDR3 length equals 14 residues. CDR3 nucleotides: TGTGCCAGCAGCTGGGGGGGAAACTTAGCCGAGCAGTACTTC. It codes for CASSWGGNLAEQYF.

There are a few counts of this clonotype. Possible read error: a much larger clone is one base away. J is TRBJ1-3 and V is TRBV30; weak D call: TRBD1 (6 bases). V lost 5 bases, J lost 8 bases, and 19 bases lay in between. CDR1 is GTSNPN and CDR2 is SVGIG in the germline V gene (reference sequence). The CDR3 runs to 14 residues. DNA for the CDR3: TGTGCCTGGGGCCGGGACACTGCCTCAGACACCATATATTTT. Translating it yields CAWGRDTASDTIYF.

The V and J genes are TRBV5-8 and TRBJ2-3; weak D call: TRBD2 (5 bases). Looked up from germline, CDR1 is SGHTS and CDR2 is YDEGEE. The CDR3 spans 16 residues. Trimming took 0 bases from V and 1 from J, leaving 12 bases between them. CDR3 bases: TGTGCCAGCAGCTTGGAAACTAGTTATCGCACAGATACGCAGTATTTT. This gives the protein CASSLETSYRTDTQYF.

V usage is TRBV5-1 and J usage is TRBJ2-3, with 8 bases aligning to TRBD2. V shed 4 bases and J 5 bases; nucleotides not matched to a gene: 9. Germline V gives CDR1 SGHRS, CDR2 YFSETQ. There are 15 residues in the CDR3. The CDR3 protein is CASSENVAGKDTQYF. In DNA form, the CDR3 reads TGCGCCAGCAGCGAGAACGTAGCGGGGAAAGATACGCAGTATTTT.

This clonotype has ten or more counts. The rearrangement links TRBV7-2 to TRBJ2-3; D perhaps matches TRBD1 (5 bases). CDR1 is SGHTA and CDR2 is FQGNSA in the germline V gene. V was clipped by 6 bases and J by 0 bases, with 16 bases between them. The CDR3 consists of 16 residues. The CDR3 sequence: CASRNSRVPSTDTQYF. CDR3 nucleotide sequence: TGTGCCAGCAGGAATAGCAGGGTCCCTAGCACAGATACGCAGTATTTT.

This clonotype was counted only a few times. J is TRBJ2-5 and V is TRBV4-1; possible D gene TRBD1, 5 bases. The germline V and J ends were trimmed by 0 bases and 3 bases, with 17 bases remaining between them. Germline values: CDR1 MGHRA, CDR2 YSYEKL. CDR3 size: 17 residues. Here the CDR3 DNA reads TGCGCCAGCAGCCAAGACGGCCACAGGTTGGGTGAAGAGACCCAGTACTTC. This codes for CASSQDGHRLGEETQYF.

V is TRBV5-1 and J is TRBJ2-7; no firm D call. This CDR3 spans 13 amino acids. The ends were cut back, 0 bases at V and 5 bases at J, with 9 bases in the middle. Germline V lookup: CDR1 SGHRS, CDR2 YFSETQ. CDR3 loop: CASSLGDNDEQYF. As DNA, the CDR3 is TGCGCCAGCAGCTTGGGGGATAATGACGAGCAGTACTTC.

CDR3 sequence reads: CASRNRGSGNTIYF. Here the CDR3 DNA reads TGTGCCAGCCGAAACAGGGGCTCTGGAAACACCATATATTTT. This chain joins TRBV28 and TRBJ1-3, with TRBD1 matching over 7 bases. This CDR3 has 14 residues. Germline CDR1 and CDR2: MDHEN and SYDVKM. J gave up 0 bases and V 8 bases, and 4 bases lay outside the gene matches.

The chain couples TRBV5-5 to TRBJ2-3; 7 bases align to TRBD2. The V segment lost 0 bases and the J segment 0 bases; nucleotides outside the gene matches: 10. The CDR3 totals 18 residues. Germline V gives CDR1 SGHKS, CDR2 YYEKEE (reference sequence). The CDR3 loop reads CASSLAGRGKQSTDTQYF. The CDR3, as DNA: TGTGCCAGCAGCTTGGCTGGGAGGGGAAAACAAAGCACAGATACGCAGTATTTT.

This clonotype was observed many times. The V gene is TRBV7-9, the J gene TRBJ2-7; TRBD1 matches 7 bases. CDR1 SEHNR and CDR2 FQNEAQ come from the germline V gene (reference sequence). V shed 4 bases and J 1 base; nucleotides not matched to a gene: 7. The length of the CDR3 is 15 residues. The CDR3 loop reads CASSSTGVSSYEQYF. The CDR3 DNA reads TGTGCCAGCAGCTCAACAGGGGTCTCATCCTACGAGCAGTACTTC.

This clonotype was counted ten times or more. V usage is TRBV12-3 or TRBV12-4 and J usage is TRBJ2-3; no reliable D call. The CDR3 contains 13 residues. V gave up 7 bases and J gave up 2 bases, with 10 bases separating them. CDR3 in DNA: TGTGCCAGCATTCCTGACCTCACAGATACGCAGTATTTT. Encoded protein: CASIPDLTDTQYF.

This clonotype was seen a few times. The J gene is TRBJ1-2, the V gene TRBV4-1; D not resolved. Trimming stripped 1 base from V and 5 bases from J, with 8 bases between. CDR3 length equals 13 residues. The germline V gene encodes CDR1 MGHRA and CDR2 YSYEKL. The CDR3 spells CASSQVSKYGYTF. The CDR3 DNA follows: TGCGCCAGCAGCCAAGTCAGCAAGTATGGCTACACCTTC.

This clonotype occurred many times. The chain is built from TRBV27 and TRBJ2-7; D is uncertain. This CDR3 region has 13 residues. Between the trimmed V and J ends, which lost 3 bases and 4 bases, there was a span of 10 bases. Looked up from germline, CDR1 is MNHEY and CDR2 is SMNVEV (reference sequence). In DNA form, the CDR3 reads TGTGCCAGCAGTTTTGGTCAGTTATACGAGCAGTACTTC. Protein product: CASSFGQLYEQYF.

This clonotype was seen ten or more times. In DNA form, the CDR3 reads TGTGCCAGCAGTTTAGAGGGTTACAATTCACCCCTCCACTTT. Residues: CASSLEGYNSPLHF. The J gene is TRBJ1-6, the V gene TRBV27; no clear D. Germline V gene data show CDR1 as MNHEY and CDR2 as SMNVEV (reference sequence). V dropped 2 bases and J dropped 7 bases, with 9 bases sitting between them. The CDR3 consists of 14 residues.

This clonotype was seen only a few times. This chain's CDR3 is CASSLGQGENYEQYF. The CDR3 DNA reads as TGTGCCAGCAGCCTGGGACAGGGTGAAAACTACGAGCAGTACTTC. The chain links TRBV4-2 to TRBJ2-7; 9 bases align to TRBD1. CDR3 length: 15 residues. From germline, CDR1 is LGHNA and CDR2 YNFKEQ. Trimming took 4 bases from V and 3 from J; bases not matched to a gene: 7.

Details on this clonotype: This may be a read error, as it is one base from a much larger clone. V usage is TRBV30 and J usage is TRBJ2-3; D gene ambiguous. Judging by the DNA end, TRBJ1-5 fits better; the J call may be wrong. CDR3 length: 13 residues. Germline CDR1 is GTSNPN and CDR2 is SVGIG (reference sequence). The CDR3 coding sequence is TGTGCCTGGTCCCTAGCGGGAGGAGATACGCAGCATTTT. Translation: CAWSLAGGDTQHF.

This clonotype was detected many times. The chain carries TRBV28 and TRBJ1-1; D call uncertain. Germline CDR1 reads MDHEN; CDR2 reads SYDVKM. CDR3 length: 12 residues. V lost 4 bases and J 4 bases, leaving 7 bases between the germline ends. CDR3 coding DNA: TGTGCCAGCAGTTACTACGGCACTGAAGCTTTCTTT. Protein: CASSYYGTEAFF.

The genes are TRBV4-3 and TRBJ1-1, with unresolved D. Looked up from germline, CDR1 is LGHNA and CDR2 is YSLEER. The CDR3 spans 15 residues. V dropped 1 base and J dropped 0 bases, with 9 bases sitting between them. The DNA of the CDR3 is TGCGCCAGCAGCCAAGCGGACGGTTTGAACACTGAAGCTTTCTTT. The encoded protein is CASSQADGLNTEAFF.

This clonotype was seen only a few times. The chain recombines TRBV5-5 with TRBJ2-5; the match to TRBD1 covers 7 bases. CDR1 SGHKS and CDR2 YYEKEE come from the germline V gene (reference sequence). V dropped 4 bases and J dropped 3; count of bases not matched to a gene: 6. The CDR3 contains 14 residues. The CDR3 loop reads CASSQQDREETQYF. Here the CDR3 DNA reads TGTGCCAGCAGCCAACAAGACAGGGAAGAGACCCAGTACTTC.

This clonotype has only a few counts. The chain is built from TRBV25-1 and TRBJ2-7; 9 positions agree with TRBD2. The germline gives CDR1 MGHDK, CDR2 SYGVNS. The CDR3 is 17 amino acids. The ends lost 3 bases at V and 6 bases at J; junction bases unmatched: 15. The DNA for the CDR3 is TGTGCCAGCAGTGACCTCGGAGTCTCAGCGGGAGGAGGCGAGCAGTACTTC. Protein: CASSDLGVSAGGGEQYF.

The chain couples TRBV7-2 to TRBJ2-3; tentative D call: TRBD2 (6 bases). CDR3 length: 18 residues. Germline V gives CDR1 SGHTA, CDR2 FQGNSA. V was cut by 5 bases and J by 2 bases, with 23 bases left in between. The CDR3 here is CASSEGPLGGISTDTQYF. CDR3 coding DNA: TGTGCCAGCAGCGAGGGCCCCCTTGGCGGGATTTCCACAGATACGCAGTATTTT. The full variable domain, completed using reference TRBV7-2 and TRBJ2-3, is GAGVSQSPSNKVTEKGKDVELRCDPISGHTALYWYRQSLGQGLEFLIYFQGNSAPDKSGLPSDRFSAERTGGSVSTLTIQRTQQEDSAVYLCASSEGPLGGISTDTQYFGPGTRLTVL.

This clonotype was recorded many times. The chain uses TRBV11-1 and TRBJ1-2; no clear D gene. Germline V gene lookup returns CDR1 SGHAT and CDR2 FQDESV (reference sequence). V lost 1 base and J lost 4, with 10 bases in between. The CDR3 spans 14 residues. DNA of the CDR3: TGTGCCAGCAGCTTAGGGGCAGATGGCTATGGCTACACCTTC. Translating gives CASSLGADGYGYTF. Complete variable domain (other parts from reference TRBV11-1 and TRBJ1-2): EAEVAQSPRYKITEKSQAVAFWCDPISGHATLYWYRQILGQGPELLVQFQDESVVDDSQLPKDRFSAERLKGVDSTLKIQPAELGDSAMYLCASSLGADGYGYTFGSGTRLTVV.

This clonotype was observed many times. The chain couples TRBV27 to TRBJ2-3; 7 bases match TRBD2. The V segment lost 3 bases and the J segment 6 bases; nucleotides outside the gene matches: 6. The CDR3 has 14 amino acids. Germline V gene lookup returns CDR1 MNHEY and CDR2 SMNVEV (reference sequence). The CDR3 DNA reads as TGTGCCAGCAGTTTCGGACTAGAGGTGGATACGCAGTATTTT. Translated: CASSFGLEVDTQYF.

Concerning this clonotype itself: A junction end diverges from the germline sequence, so it may reflect a read error. The rearrangement links TRBV6-1 to TRBJ1-2, with 7 bases matching TRBD1. The V gene's germline CDR1 is MNHNS and CDR2 SASEGT. The CDR3 runs to 16 residues. The CDR3 nucleotides read TGCGCCAGCAGTGAAGCGCCGGGGCAGGGGGGCCATGGCTACACCTTC. It encodes CASSEAPGQGGHGYTF.

A few counts support this clonotype. The chain combines TRBV16 with TRBJ1-5; a possible D gene is TRBD1 (6 bases). Germline V gives CDR1 KGHSY, CDR2 FQNENV. Trimming removed 3 bases at V and 4 bases at J, with 10 bases between. CDR3 size: 14 residues. CDR3 residues: CASSQGALNQPQHF. Written as DNA, the CDR3 is TGTGCCAGCAGCCAGGGGGCTCTTAATCAGCCCCAGCATTTT.

The V call is TRBV6-2 or TRBV6-3, the J call TRBJ2-1; TRBD1 might be the D (5 bases). The germline V gene encodes CDR1 MNHEY and CDR2 SVGEGT. CDR3 length equals 13 residues. Trimming stripped 8 bases from V and 3 bases from J, with 11 bases between. CDR3 sequence reads: CASLEGVYNEQFF. The CDR3 DNA reads TGTGCCAGCCTCGAAGGGGTCTACAATGAGCAGTTCTTC.

This clonotype was observed a handful of times. This chain joins TRBV9 and TRBJ1-2; weak D call: TRBD1 (6 bases). Trimming removed 5 bases from V and 4 bases from J, with 12 bases in between. Germline V gene sequence: CDR1 SGDLS, CDR2 YYNGEE. The CDR3 has 13 amino acids. The DNA of the CDR3 is TGTGCCAGCAGAGGGGGGCGCTTCTATGGCTACACCTTC. This gives the protein CASRGGRFYGYTF.

This clonotype was seen a few times. The chain has TRBV15 and TRBJ2-3; TRBD2 might be the D (6 bases). This CDR3 has 15 residues. The germline V and J ends were trimmed by 1 base and 1 base, with 9 bases remaining between them. Per the germline V gene, CDR1 is LNHNV and CDR2 is YYDKDF (reference sequence). The CDR3 DNA reads TGTGCCACCAGCAGAGGGGGAGGTGGCACAGATACGCAGTATTTT. It codes for CATSRGGGGTDTQYF.

CDR3 protein: CASRDPTLQETQYF. The CDR3 nucleotides read TGTGCCAGCAGGGACCCCACACTACAAGAGACCCAGTACTTC. The rearrangement uses TRBV3-1 and TRBJ2-5; D is ambiguous. Germline lookup yields CDR1 LGHDT and CDR2 YNNKEL (reference sequence). CDR3 length: 14 residues. V was pared by 6 bases and J by 2 bases, with 13 bases between.